The rows below give T cell receptor beta chains drawn from one sample of a study of T cell responses to AZD1222 COVID-19 vaccine. TCRdb's table, derived via immunoSEQ multiplex PCR, lists solely in-frame clones and lacks some. The sample carries some 50,000 clones, 75% to 90% recorded once. The source material was peripheral blood, sampled 28 days after the second AZD1222 dose. Source of these receptors: an adult who received the AZD1222 COVID-19 vaccine. Both conserved end residues are part of each CDR3. D genes are given only for firm matches. Expanded clones are given a class, and other clones once, few, many or no size at all.

TRBJ2-7	-	-	TRBV30	CAWRVLGYGTPLGQEDYEQYF	TGTGCCTGGAGGGTCCTGGGGTACGGGACTCCTTTGGGACAAGAAGACTACGAGCAGTACTTC
TRBJ2-1	once	-	TRBV20-1	CSASAELVYPYNEQFF	TGCAGTGCTAGTGCCGAATTGGTTTACCCTTACAATGAGCAGTTCTTC
TRBJ2-3	-	-	TRBV2	CASSIATDTQYF	TGTGCCAGCAGTATTGCGACAGATACGCAGTATTTT
TRBJ2-5	-	TRBD2	TRBV5-6	CASSTTSGGTRGTQYF	TGTGCCAGCAGCACGACTAGCGGGGGAACGCGAGGGACCCAGTACTTC
TRBJ1-6	-	-	TRBV19	CASGQGESPLHF	TGTGCCAGTGGGCAGGGAGAATCACCCCTCCACTTT
TRBJ2-1	-	TRBD2	TRBV28	CASTTMGLAGAYNEQFF	TGTGCCAGCACCACTATGGGACTAGCGGGAGCCTACAATGAGCAGTTCTTC
TRBJ2-5	-	-	TRBV27	CASSPNGRETQYF	TGTGCCAGCAGTCCTAACGGCCGGGAGACCCAGTACTTC
TRBJ2-7	-	-	TRBV2	CASSEEVRRPYEQYF	TGTGCCAGCAGTGAAGAGGTCAGACGACCCTACGAGCAGTACTTC
TRBJ2-7	-	-	TRBV11-2	CASSSESGPMVNEQYF	TGTGCCAGCAGCTCCGAAAGCGGCCCCATGGTGAACGAGCAGTACTTC
TRBJ1-3	-	-	TRBV6-1	CASSEYGENSGNTIYF	TGTGCCAGCAGTGAGTACGGGGAAAACTCTGGAAACACCATATATTTT
TRBJ1-2	-	-	TRBV27	CASSPSGVYGYTF	TGTGCCAGCAGTCCCTCCGGGGTCTATGGCTACACCTTC